This T cell receptor (beta chain) was obtained from a study of memory CD4+ T cells and cytomegalovirus serostatus. The wider study: This sample comes from healthy Belgian adults, roughly nine CMV seropositive, 24 seronegative. General study findings and limits: Each of around 69 CMV-associated TCRbeta sequences occurred in one to five individuals.

For this clone: The antigen is undetermined.

The sort gate was single viable CD3+CD4+CD8-CD45RO+ cells for memory CD4+ T cells. CD4+ T cells were isolated by positive magnetic selection. Per the original methods: After removing out-of-frame reads, 2.3 million or so distinct TCRbeta sequences remained. Some clones are missing from TCRdb's copy, which holds only in-frame ones; the method was immunoSEQ multiplex PCR. That table supplies the V and J calls and clone size; D and trimming were determined from the DNA. The sample lists 80,000 to 100,000 clones; roughly 80% were seen once. V was cut by 1 base and J by 5 bases, with 17 bases left in between. This CDR3 has 15 amino acids. CDR1 GTSNPN and CDR2 SVGIG come from the germline V gene (reference sequence).

The chain combines TRBV30 with TRBJ1-1, with D tentatively TRBD1 (6 bases). The specimen sequenced was memory CD4+ T cells from blood. This clonotype was sampled from an adult in good health and CMV-seropositive. CDR3 region: CAWSGQVRAKTEAFF. The CDR3 DNA sequence: TGTGCCTGGAGTGGACAGGTCCGGGCCAAAACTGAAGCTTTCTTT. The variable domain in full, completed from reference TRBV30 and TRBJ1-1, reads SQTIHQWPATLVQPVGSPLSLECTVEGTSNPNLYWYRQAAGRGLQLLFYSVGIGQISSEVPQNLSASRPQDRQFILSSKKLLLSDSGFYLCAWSGQVRAKTEAFFGQGTRLTVV.